The 31 T cell receptor beta chains below come from one sample, sequenced in a study of T cells in Graves' hyperthyroidism and ophthalmopathy (dated by TCRdb to the late 2010s). Libraries were made using multiplex PCR. This sample was sequenced with an Illumina HiSeq 2000. The TCR beta CDR3 regions were amplified from RNA transcripts. The first round of RT-PCR for the TCR CDR3 was performed with the HTBI primer set and the Qiagen OneStep RT-PCR kit. The public reads were run again by TCRdb, first through fastp at Q25 and then through MiXCR, and only productive beta chains were kept. Rows are unified per CDR3 protein, each entry keeping the most common DNA and genes. Present in this sample are fewer than 500,000 distinct CDR3 sequences, roughly 14% of which were seen just once. Around 20% of the sample is taken by the ten largest. The sequencing input was blood. The receptor source for this set is a man aged 25-45 years with Graves' hyperthyroidism that later progressed to Graves' ophthalmopathy.

This clonotype has at least ten counts. V usage is TRBV28 and J usage is TRBJ2-2; D is unclear. This CDR3 region has 16 residues. CDR1 and CDR2 (germline): MDHEN, SYDVKM. Trimming shortened V by 2 bases and J by 6 bases, and 16 bases separated the two germline ends. Here the CDR3 reads CASSLGFSIASGELFF. DNA for the CDR3: TGTGCCAGCAGTTTAGGTTTCAGTATAGCATCCGGGGAGCTGTTTTTT.

This clonotype was seen repeatedly, ten times or more. J is TRBJ2-7 and V is TRBV30, with 8 bases that match TRBD1. This CDR3 comprises 12 residues. Germline-derived CDR1 and CDR2 are GTSNPN and SVGIG (reference sequence). V gave up 3 bases and J gave up 6 bases; unmatched junction bases: 4. The CDR3 is CAWSRGQSEQYF. CDR3 bases: TGTGCCTGGAGCAGGGGGCAGAGCGAGCAGTACTTC.

This clonotype occurred a few times. The V call is TRBV29-1, the J call TRBJ2-7; 7 nucleotides align to TRBD1. The V gene's germline CDR1 is SQVTM and CDR2 ANQGSEA. J was trimmed by 3 bases and V by 4 bases; bases with no gene match: 6. This CDR3 is 13 amino acids long. The CDR3 spells CSVAGTELYEQYF. DNA for the CDR3: TGCAGCGTTGCCGGGACAGAACTCTACGAGCAGTACTTC.

The gene calls are TRBV20-1 and TRBJ2-3; 7 bases align to TRBD2. Germline V gene lookup returns CDR1 DFQATT and CDR2 SNEGSKA (reference sequence). The V segment lost 3 bases and the J segment 0 bases; nucleotides outside the gene matches: 9. CDR3 length: 16 residues. Written as DNA, the CDR3 is TGCAGTGCTAGGGCAGCCCCTAGCGGTAGCACAGATACGCAGTATTTT. It codes for CSARAAPSGSTDTQYF.

Many counts were recorded for this clonotype. The chain links TRBV20-1 to TRBJ2-7; TRBD1 agrees at 7 bases. J was trimmed by 2 bases and V by 0 bases; bases with no gene match: 7. Germline values: CDR1 DFQATT, CDR2 SNEGSKA (reference sequence). CDR3 length equals 15 residues. The CDR3 reads CSAREGIGGAYEQYF. The CDR3 coding sequence is TGCAGTGCTAGAGAGGGGATAGGGGGCGCCTACGAGCAGTACTTC.

In regard to this clonotype: Since a much larger clone is just one base distant, this may be a read error. The CDR3 DNA reads TGTGCCAACAGCTTAAGAGCGCCGGTTTCGGTGGAAAAACTGTTTTTT. Its translation: CANSLRAPVSVEKLFF. This sequence joins TRBV7-2 and TRBJ1-4; D remains unclear. CDR1 SGHTA and CDR2 FQGNSA come from the germline V gene. This CDR3 region has 16 residues.

This clonotype was detected ten times or more. The chain carries TRBV11-2 and TRBJ2-3, with 11 bases that match TRBD2. Germline V CDR1 and CDR2: SGHAT, FQNNGV. With V trimmed by 6 bases and J by 2 bases, 7 bases remained unmatched. The CDR3 is 16 amino acids. The CDR3 sequence: CASRTGLAELTDTQYF. The CDR3 DNA sequence: TGTGCCAGCAGAACGGGACTAGCGGAGCTCACAGATACGCAGTATTTT.

This clonotype was counted between two and nine times. A junction end diverges from the germline sequence, so it may reflect a read error. This rearrangement joins TRBV20-1 to TRBJ2-5; D gene unclear. Germline V lookup: CDR1 DFQATT, CDR2 SNEGSKA (reference sequence). This CDR3 contains 13 residues. The CDR3 coding sequence is TGCAGTGCTGCCCGAGGCAGCCAAGAGGCCCAGTACTTC. Translation: CSAARGSQEAQYF.

The table lists this clonotype with a few counts. V gene TRBV6-1 combines with J gene TRBJ2-7, with D possibly being TRBD1 (5 bases). Looked up from germline, CDR1 is MNHNS and CDR2 is SASEGT. The ends were cut back, 2 bases at V and 3 bases at J, with 11 bases in the middle. The CDR3 is 14 residues long. The CDR3 here is CASSEWGLRYEQYF. DNA of the CDR3: TGTGCCAGCAGTGAATGGGGCCTACGCTACGAGCAGTACTTC.

A few counts support this clonotype. V is TRBV30 and J is TRBJ2-3, with 8 positions matching TRBD2. The CDR3 loop spans 14 amino acids. CDR1 is GTSNPN and CDR2 is SVGIG in the germline V gene (reference sequence). Trimming removed 2 bases from V and 2 bases from J; junction bases left unmatched: 3. The DNA for the CDR3 is TGTGCCTGGAGTCGGGGGGGGATCACAGATACGCAGTATTTT. It codes for CAWSRGGITDTQYF. The whole variable domain, remainder taken from reference TRBV30 and TRBJ2-3, is SQTIHQWPATLVQPVGSPLSLECTVEGTSNPNLYWYRQAAGRGLQLLFYSVGIGQISSEVPQNLSASRPQDRQFILSSKKLLLSDSGFYLCAWSRGGITDTQYFGPGTRLTVL.

A word on this clonotype: Relative to the germline gene, one junction end is altered; a read error may explain this. The CDR3 reads CASSQAGKNQPQHF. DNA for the CDR3: TGTGCGAGCAGCCAGGCCGGGAAGAATCAGCCCCAGCATTTT. This chain links TRBV3-1 with TRBJ1-5; no firm D call. Germline V gene lookup returns CDR1 LGHDT and CDR2 YNNKEL (reference sequence). The CDR3 totals 14 residues.

With respect to this clonotype: Sequence at one end of the junction differs from germline and may be a read error. The chain joins TRBV7-7 to TRBJ1-4; 8 bases map to TRBD1. The CDR3 contains 14 residues. Germline values: CDR1 SSHAT, CDR2 FNYEAQ (reference sequence). CDR3 amino acids: CASSHWDRPWELFF. CDR3 DNA sequence: TGTGCTAGCAGCCATTGGGACAGGCCCTGGGAACTGTTTTTT.

This clonotype was seen repeatedly, ten times or more. This rearrangement joins TRBV20-1 to TRBJ2-1; a weak D match, TRBD1 (5 bases). CDR3 length: 20 amino acids. Trimming cost V 0 bases and J 0 bases, with 24 bases left between them. The germline V gene encodes CDR1 DFQATT and CDR2 SNEGSKA (reference sequence). The CDR3, as DNA: TGCAGTGCTAGAGATCCGGGCCAACCATTATACAGGAGCTCCTACAATGAGCAGTTCTTC. This sequence encodes CSARDPGQPLYRSSYNEQFF.

This clonotype was seen repeatedly, ten times or more. The chain has TRBV9 and TRBJ2-7; 11 bases are shared with TRBD2. Germline CDR1 reads SGDLS; CDR2 reads YYNGEE. CDR3 length: 14 residues. The V segment lost 4 bases and the J segment 4 bases; nucleotides outside the gene matches: 4. This chain's CDR3 is CASSLAGGIYEQYF. The CDR3 DNA reads as TGTGCCAGCAGCCTAGCGGGGGGTATTTACGAGCAGTACTTC.

This clonotype has a count of ten or more. The chain links TRBV2 to TRBJ2-3; perhaps TRBD2 as D (6 bases). V was shortened by 5 bases and J by 9 bases, with 15 bases between the two germline ends. This CDR3 contains 13 residues. In germline, CDR1 is SNHLY, CDR2 FYNNEI. The CDR3 sequence: CASSRDSPGTQYF. CDR3 nucleotide sequence: TGTGCCAGCAGTAGGGACTCCCCCGGGACGCAGTATTTT.

This clonotype was picked up a small number of times. The J gene is TRBJ1-2, the V gene TRBV20-1; 8 bases match TRBD1. CDR3 length: 14 amino acids. The germline V gene has CDR1 DFQATT and CDR2 SNEGSKA (reference sequence). The V segment lost 2 bases and the J segment 6 bases; nucleotides outside the gene matches: 8. CDR3 amino acids: CSARQGASQDGYTF. DNA for the CDR3: TGCAGTGCTAGACAGGGGGCGTCCCAGGATGGCTACACCTTC.

The chain uses TRBV4-1 and TRBJ1-2; perhaps TRBD1 as D (6 bases). Germline V gene data show CDR1 as MGHRA and CDR2 as YSYEKL. The CDR3 has 15 residues. V lost 1 base and J lost 4, with 13 bases in between. Written as DNA, the CDR3 is TGCGCCAGCAGCCAAGGGAACAGGGTCGGCTATGGCTACACCTTC. Translation gives CASSQGNRVGYGYTF.

This clonotype was seen repeatedly, ten times or more. V and J are TRBV12-3 or TRBV12-4 and TRBJ1-5; 8 positions agree with TRBD1. The CDR3 has 15 residues. V lost 6 bases, J lost 5 bases, and 9 bases stayed unmatched. CDR3 amino acids: CASRSGQGRDQPQHF. DNA for the CDR3: TGTGCCAGCAGAAGCGGACAGGGTAGAGATCAGCCCCAGCATTTT.

The chain joins TRBV28 to TRBJ1-1, with D unclear. CDR1 is MDHEN, CDR2 SYDVKM, per germline. V was clipped by 6 bases and J by 0 bases, with 14 bases between them. This CDR3 is 15 amino acids long. CDR3 DNA sequence: TGTGCCAGCAGCCGACCTAACACTTTGAACACTGAAGCTTTCTTT. It codes for CASSRPNTLNTEAFF.

The chain recombines TRBV5-4 with TRBJ1-2; 10 bases are a match to TRBD1. This CDR3 is 14 amino acids long. CDR1 SGHNT and CDR2 YYREEE come from the germline V gene (reference sequence). V trimming: 4 bases; J trimming: 8 bases; junction bases outside the gene matches: 8. DNA for the CDR3: TGTGCCAGCAGCGTAGACAGGGGGCCTCGGGGCTACACCTTC. Translating gives CASSVDRGPRGYTF.

This clonotype has more than one count but fewer than ten. This chain links TRBV3-1 with TRBJ2-1, with TRBD1 identical over 8 bases. Losses at the gene ends were 4 bases for V and 5 bases for J; bases not matched to a gene: 10. The germline V gene has CDR1 LGHDT and CDR2 YNNKEL (reference sequence). This CDR3 region has 16 residues. CDR3 in DNA: TGTGCCAGCAGCCCCCCACGGGACAGGTATAACAATGAGCAGTTCTTC. This sequence encodes CASSPPRDRYNNEQFF.

J is TRBJ2-7 and V is TRBV7-8; 15 bases line up with TRBD2. V dropped 5 bases and J dropped 11; count of bases not matched to a gene: 13. The CDR3 is 16 amino acids. Germline CDR1 SGHVS, CDR2 FQNEAQ. The CDR3 loop is CASSPAGTSGGYGEYF. The CDR3 DNA is TGTGCCAGCAGCCCGGCCGGGACTAGCGGGGGGTACGGGGAGTACTTC.

This chain joins TRBV28 and TRBJ1-4, with D hard to call. V was pared by 7 bases and J by 0 bases, with 9 bases between. CDR1 is MDHEN and CDR2 is SYDVKM in the germline V gene. The CDR3 contains 14 residues. CDR3 amino acids: CASTTFATNEKLFF. The CDR3 nucleotides read TGTGCCAGCACTACATTTGCAACTAATGAAAAACTGTTTTTT.

This clonotype has ten or more counts. CDR3 sequence reads: CASSQGGLGQPQHF. CDR3 bases: TGTGCCAGCTCACAAGGGGGGTTGGGTCAGCCCCAGCATTTT. This chain connects TRBV25-1 to TRBJ1-5, with D possibly TRBD1 on 6 matching bases. V was clipped by 8 bases and J by 6 bases, with 17 bases between them. The CDR3 runs to 14 residues. The V gene's germline CDR1 is MGHDK and CDR2 SYGVNS.

The table lists this clonotype with many counts. The V gene is TRBV24-1, the J gene TRBJ1-1, with D possibly matching TRBD1 (5 bases). V lost 5 bases to trimming and J lost 4 bases, with 10 bases between them. The CDR3 extends over 13 amino acids. Germline values: CDR1 KGHDR, CDR2 SFDVKD. The CDR3 nucleotides read TGTGCCACCAGTGGATTGAGGGGCACTGAAGCTTTCTTT. It encodes CATSGLRGTEAFF.

About this clonotype: A much more abundant neighbour one base away suggests this may be a read error. This rearrangement joins TRBV28 to TRBJ1-5; D unclear. Germline assignment: CDR1 MDHEN and CDR2 SYDVKM. The CDR3 consists of 15 residues. The CDR3, as DNA: TGTGTCAGCAGCTCTACCCAGGTTGGCAATCAGCCCCAGCATTTT. Amino acid sequence: CVSSSTQVGNQPQHF.

This sequence joins TRBV19 and TRBJ2-7; D is unclear. This CDR3 contains 12 residues. Between the trimmed V and J ends, which lost 7 bases and 0 bases, there was a span of 7 bases. Germline assignment: CDR1 LNHDA and CDR2 SQIVND (reference sequence). CDR3 coding DNA: TGTGCCAGTACCTCAGACTCCTACGAGCAGTACTTC. Translating it yields CASTSDSYEQYF.

The chain couples TRBV5-1 to TRBJ1-4; D might be TRBD1 (5 bases). The CDR3 is 14 amino acids. Trimming shortened V by 6 bases and J by 3 bases, and 12 bases separated the two germline ends. Germline CDR1 is SGHRS and CDR2 is YFSETQ. CDR3 in amino acids: CASNPGPSNEKLFF. The DNA for the CDR3 is TGCGCCAGCAACCCGGGGCCCTCTAATGAAAAACTGTTTTTT.

As to this clonotype: A clone one base away is much larger, so this may be a read error. The chain couples TRBV19 to TRBJ2-2; TRBD1 agrees at 10 bases. Germline V CDR1 and CDR2: LNHDA, SQIVND (reference sequence). The CDR3 has 14 residues. In DNA, the CDR3 is TGTGCCGGTAGTATGACAGGGGGCTCCGGGGAGCTGTTTTTT. Protein sequence: CAGSMTGGSGELFF.

A remark on this clonotype: A junction boundary mismatches the germline segment, possibly from a read error. This chain links TRBV24-1 with TRBJ2-5, with TRBD1 matching 9 bases. The CDR3 has 14 amino acids. CDR1 KGHDR and CDR2 SFDVKD come from the germline V gene. The CDR3 coding sequence is TGTGTCACCAGCGAGCGGTTGGGACAGGGTACCCAGTACTTC. This codes for CVTSERLGQGTQYF.

In regard to this clonotype: This may be a read error, as it is one base from a much larger clone. The chain recombines TRBV18 with TRBJ1-1; maybe TRBD1 (5 bases). CDR1 and CDR2 (germline): KGHSH, LQKENI. V was trimmed by 5 bases and J by 1 base, leaving 20 bases between them. The CDR3 is 17 residues long. CDR3 nucleotide sequence: TGTGCCAGCTCATCGCCAGGGACCTTGGGCACGAACACTGAAGCTTTCTTT. Translating it yields CASSSPGTLGTNTEAFF. The full variable domain, in which reference TRBV18 and TRBJ1-1 provide the parts outside the CDR3, is NAGVMQNPRHLVRRRGQEARLRCSPMKGHSHVYWYRQLPEEGLKFMVYLQKENIIDESGMPKERFSAEFPKEGPSILRIQQVVRGDSAAYFCASSSPGTLGTNTEAFFGQGTRLTVV.